This passage covers 25 T cell receptor beta chains from one sample sequenced in a study of graft-versus-host responses after intestinal transplantation. Clones were read by immunoSEQ multiplex PCR, and TCRdb kept only the in-frame ones, dropping some. The data contain roughly 99,000 clones, under 95% of them singletons. Their recognized antigens are unknown. Sample: unstimulated CD8+ T cells sorted from spleen or lymph node cells, taken before transplant. The origin of the receptors is a human donor who was the organ donor for an intestinal transplant.

The chain joins TRBV5-6 to TRBJ2-1, with D tentatively TRBD2 (5 bases). Deletions cut 6 bases from V and 4 bases from J, with 26 bases between. The CDR3 contains 18 residues. Germline values: CDR1 SGHDT, CDR2 YYEEEE. CDR3 sequence: CASNPMVVLGEGYNEQFF. CDR3 DNA sequence: TGTGCCAGCAACCCCATGGTGGTATTGGGAGAAGGATACAATGAGCAGTTCTTC.

The sample holds one count of this clone. The J gene is TRBJ1-3, the V gene TRBV2, with no clear D. Germline V gene data show CDR1 as SNHLY and CDR2 as FYNNEI. Trimming took off 4 bases at V and 5 bases at J, with 12 bases between the two ends. The CDR3 covers 14 residues. The CDR3 sequence is CASSAPQNRNTIYF. CDR3 bases: TGTGCCAGCAGTGCCCCTCAGAACAGAAACACCATATATTTT. The entire variable domain, with the rest obtained from reference TRBV2 and TRBJ1-3, is as follows: EPEVTQTPSHQVTQMGQEVILRCVPISNHLYFYWYRQILGQKVEFLVSFYNNEISEKSEIFDDQFSVERPDGSNFTLKIRSTKLEDSAMYFCASSAPQNRNTIYFGEGSWLTVV.

This chain uses TRBV5-4 with TRBJ1-2; D ambiguous. V dropped 7 bases and J dropped 8 bases, with 15 bases sitting between them. This CDR3 is 12 amino acids long. Germline V CDR1 and CDR2: SGHNT, YYREEE (reference sequence). The CDR3 bases are TGTGCCAGCCAAAAGGCGGGAGACGGCTACACCTTC. As protein: CASQKAGDGYTF.

This chain uses TRBV6-1 with TRBJ1-3; 9 bases are shared with TRBD1. Per the germline V gene, CDR1 is MNHNS and CDR2 is SASEGT. The length of the CDR3 is 15 residues. V shed 4 bases, J shed 2 bases, and the junction held 3 bases outside the gene matches. CDR3 coding DNA: TGTGCCAGCAGTGGGACAGGGGAGCCTGGAAACACCATATATTTT. Protein product: CASSGTGEPGNTIYF.

The gene calls are TRBV10-3 and TRBJ2-1; 14 nucleotides agree with TRBD2. Trimming took 7 bases from V and 5 from J; bases not matched to a gene: 4. Germline CDR1 reads ENHRY; CDR2 reads SYGVKD. This CDR3 comprises 15 residues. The CDR3 nucleotides read TGTGCCATCACCCAGGGACTAGCGGGAGACAATGAGCAGTTCTTC. Translating it yields CAITQGLAGDNEQFF.

The rearrangement uses TRBV5-1 and TRBJ2-1, with 9 bases identical to TRBD2. V shed 4 bases, J shed 6 bases, and the junction held 8 bases outside the gene matches. Germline-derived CDR1 and CDR2 are SGHRS and YFSETQ. This CDR3 is built from 15 residues. CDR3: CASSLEAGGPNEQFF. DNA for the CDR3: TGCGCCAGCAGCCTGGAGGCGGGAGGGCCCAATGAGCAGTTCTTC.

A single count supports this clone. The chain has TRBV2 and TRBJ1-2; D is undetermined. Germline-derived CDR1 and CDR2 are SNHLY and FYNNEI. V lost 7 bases and J 0 bases, leaving 15 bases between the germline ends. The CDR3 loop spans 15 amino acids. In DNA form, the CDR3 reads TGTGCCAGCATAACCCCGGTGTTCTCTAACTATGGCTACACCTTC. Residues: CASITPVFSNYGYTF.

The chain is built from TRBV28 and TRBJ2-1; tentative D call: TRBD2 (6 bases). Germline-derived CDR1 and CDR2 are MDHEN and SYDVKM. V shed 3 bases and J shed 3 bases, with 21 bases lying between them. This CDR3 region has 18 residues. This CDR3 reads CASSLGPFLSTSYNEQFF. The CDR3 DNA follows: TGTGCCAGCAGTTTGGGCCCGTTTTTGTCGACTAGCTACAATGAGCAGTTCTTC.

Only a few counts were recorded for this clone. The rearrangement joins TRBV30 to TRBJ1-1; D gene ambiguous. This CDR3 has 11 amino acids. V shed 5 bases and J shed 4 bases, with 8 bases lying between them. Germline V lookup: CDR1 GTSNPN, CDR2 SVGIG (reference sequence). Written as DNA, the CDR3 is TGTGCCTGGCGCTATCTCACTGAAGCTTTCTTT. Its protein product is CAWRYLTEAFF.

The chain is built from TRBV27 and TRBJ2-3, with no clear D. This CDR3 is 14 amino acids long. Trimming cost V 7 bases and J 0 bases, with 11 bases left between them. Germline V gene sequence: CDR1 MNHEY, CDR2 SMNVEV (reference sequence). The CDR3 sequence is CASKPFASTDTQYF. Here the CDR3 DNA reads TGTGCCAGCAAGCCTTTTGCTAGCACAGATACGCAGTATTTT.

This clone was picked up one time. The V call is TRBV6-5, the J call TRBJ2-2, with 9 bases fitting TRBD1. Germline CDR1 is MNHEY and CDR2 is SVGAGI. The CDR3 consists of 14 residues. J was trimmed by 8 bases and V by 6 bases; bases with no gene match: 7. CDR3 sequence reads: CASRPGQGRGELFF. For the CDR3, the DNA is TGTGCCAGCAGACCCGGACAGGGGAGAGGGGAGCTGTTTTTT.

V gene TRBV7-2 combines with J gene TRBJ2-2; maybe TRBD2 (5 bases). The length of the CDR3 is 15 residues. V gave up 2 bases and J gave up 5 bases, with 12 bases separating them. Germline CDR1 is SGHTA and CDR2 is FQGNSA. CDR3 DNA: TGTGCCAGCAGCTTATTAACCTCGGGAACCGGGGAGCTGTTTTTT. It specifies CASSLLTSGTGELFF.

The chain links TRBV13 to TRBJ2-3, with D possibly being TRBD2 (5 bases). The germline gives CDR1 PRHDT, CDR2 FYEKMQ (reference sequence). This CDR3 contains 13 residues. V gave up 7 bases and J gave up 0 bases, with 8 bases separating them. This CDR3 reads CASTERSTDTQYF. As DNA, the CDR3 is TGTGCCAGCACCGAGCGGAGCACAGATACGCAGTATTTT.

The chain combines TRBV28 with TRBJ2-2, with a tentative D call TRBD1 (6 bases). This CDR3 contains 14 residues. Germline V lookup: CDR1 MDHEN, CDR2 SYDVKM. Trimming cost V 7 bases and J 2 bases, with 11 bases left between them. The CDR3 loop reads CASMGHGNTGELFF. The CDR3, as DNA: TGTGCCAGCATGGGACACGGAAACACCGGGGAGCTGTTTTTT.

This clone was counted a few times. A read error may produce the germline difference seen at one junction end. This chain joins TRBV25-1 and TRBJ2-7; a weak D match, TRBD1 (6 bases). Germline values: CDR1 MGHDK, CDR2 SYGVNS. The length of the CDR3 is 11 residues. CDR3 in amino acids: CASYISGELNF. The CDR3 DNA is TGTGCCAGCTACATATCAGGGGAGTTGAACTTC.

V is TRBV9 and J is TRBJ1-2; TRBD1 matches 11 bases. V dropped 4 bases and J dropped 3; count of bases not matched to a gene: 17. Per germline, CDR1 SGDLS and CDR2 YYNGEE. CDR3 length: 19 residues. The CDR3 region has the DNA TGTGCCAGCAGCCCTCATCCGGGACAGGGGGTGAATTTTGACTATGGCTACACCTTC. Translating it yields CASSPHPGQGVNFDYGYTF. The full variable domain, completed using reference TRBV9 and TRBJ1-2, is DSGVTQTPKHLITATGQRVTLRCSPRSGDLSVYWYQQSLDQGLQFLIQYYNGEERAKGNILERFSAQQFPDLHSELNLSSLELGDSALYFCASSPHPGQGVNFDYGYTFGSGTRLTVV.

As concerns this clone: The junction does not match germline at one end; this may be a read error. The CDR3, as DNA: TGCGCCAGCCGTGAGAGGGAGAACGACGAGCAGTACTTC. Amino acid sequence: CASRERENDEQYF. The V call is TRBV10-1, the J call TRBJ2-5; TRBD2 might be the D (5 bases). The J call may be mistaken, given a closer DNA end match to TRBJ2-7. The CDR3 contains 13 residues. Per the germline V gene, CDR1 is WNHNN and CDR2 is SYGVQD (reference sequence).

The rearrangement links TRBV5-5 to TRBJ1-2; 7 bases are a match to TRBD1. The CDR3 covers 15 residues. V lost 4 bases, J lost 5 bases, and 11 bases stayed unmatched. Germline CDR1 reads SGHKS; CDR2 reads YYEKEE (reference sequence). CDR3 bases: TGTGCCAGCAGCCCATCGAAGGGGGCGCTTTATGGCTACACCTTC. It translates to CASSPSKGALYGYTF.

Comments on this clone: One end of the junction does not line up with germline, which may come from a read error. This sequence joins TRBV6-1 and TRBJ2-7, with 11 bases lining up with TRBD1. Per germline, CDR1 MNHNS and CDR2 SASEGT. The CDR3 contains 15 residues. The CDR3 nucleotides read TGTGCCAGCAGCGAAGGACAGGGGGCCTTCTACGAGCAGTACTTC. It yields the protein CASSEGQGAFYEQYF.

This clone was observed a single time. The rearrangement links TRBV7-9 to TRBJ2-7, with a tentative D call TRBD2 (6 bases). Germline assignment: CDR1 SEHNR and CDR2 FQNEAQ (reference sequence). This CDR3 has 16 residues. V gave up 8 bases and J gave up 4 bases, with 24 bases separating them. The CDR3 region is CASGGEWGVGSYEQYF. CDR3 DNA sequence: TGTGCCAGCGGCGGAGAGTGGGGGGTAGGCTCATACGAGCAGTACTTC.

This rearrangement joins TRBV5-1 to TRBJ2-7, with TRBD1 identical over 7 bases. The trim removed 0 bases at V and 3 bases at J, leaving 6 bases unmatched. The germline V gene encodes CDR1 SGHRS and CDR2 YFSETQ. The CDR3 consists of 15 residues. The CDR3 reads CASSLDGDSYYEQYF. The CDR3 DNA follows: TGCGCCAGCAGCTTGGATGGGGACAGCTACTACGAGCAGTACTTC.

This chain connects TRBV7-8 to TRBJ2-1, with a tentative D call TRBD2 (5 bases). The CDR3 is made up of 17 amino acids. V was shortened by 8 bases and J by 3 bases, with 23 bases between the two germline ends. Germline loops: CDR1 SGHVS, CDR2 FQNEAQ. CDR3 DNA: TGTGCCAGCTATTTCGGGAATGTCTTTAAAGACTACAATGAGCAGTTCTTC. Its translation: CASYFGNVFKDYNEQFF.

The chain recombines TRBV7-8 with TRBJ2-7; 13 bases map to TRBD2. Germline V gene data show CDR1 as SGHVS and CDR2 as FQNEAQ. The CDR3 contains 14 residues. The ends lost 5 bases at V and 4 bases at J; junction bases unmatched: 2. In nucleotides, the CDR3 is TGTGCCAGCAGCCCACTAGCGGGGGGGTACGAGCAGTACTTC. Its translation is CASSPLAGGYEQYF.

This chain's CDR3 is CASSDWTSGTYEQYF. CDR3 coding DNA: TGTGCCAGCAGCGACTGGACTAGCGGCACCTACGAGCAGTACTTC. The chain employs TRBV11-2 and TRBJ2-7; 10 nucleotides match TRBD2. The CDR3 consists of 15 residues. Germline V gene data show CDR1 as SGHAT and CDR2 as FQNNGV. Trimming removed 5 bases from V and 2 bases from J; junction bases left unmatched: 6.

The chain recombines TRBV10-1 with TRBJ2-1; 8 nucleotides align to TRBD2. V lost 4 bases and J lost 3; bases outside the gene matches: 8. The CDR3 covers 16 residues. The germline V gene encodes CDR1 WNHNN and CDR2 SYGVQD (reference sequence). The CDR3 protein is CASSGGVSGGYNEQFF. The DNA for the CDR3 is TGCGCCAGCAGTGGGGGCGTAAGCGGGGGCTACAATGAGCAGTTCTTC.